Below, one TCR beta chain is given with its context. Its cognate antigen is unknown. The CDR3 is 12 amino acids. Trimming removed 4 bases from V and 8 bases from J, with 11 bases in between. Germline V gene sequence: CDR1 SEHNR, CDR2 FQNEAQ (reference sequence). The source of the sample is a study of cytomegalovirus exposure and HLA in healthy donors. At the level of the study: Most genotyped donors, 65% to 85% of 350 to 500, had Caucasian-associated genetic ancestry.

The PCR employed 60 Vbeta primers together with 13 Jbeta primers. The assay was immunoSEQ multiplex PCR, and TCRdb's table has in-frame clones only and misses some. The sample includes about 130,000 clones, roughly a tenth of them seen just once. Study observations and caveats: An analysis that was carried out later associated 17,000 or so TCR beta sequences with HLA alleles at 0.05 false discovery rate.

Sequences were obtained from PBMCs. The receptor's source is a woman aged 18 to 35 in good health and CMV-seropositive. The V gene is TRBV7-9, the J gene TRBJ1-2; perhaps TRBD1 as D (5 bases). The CDR3: CASSSGFGGYTF. Written as DNA, the CDR3 is TGTGCCAGCAGCTCAGGGTTCGGCGGCTACACCTTC.